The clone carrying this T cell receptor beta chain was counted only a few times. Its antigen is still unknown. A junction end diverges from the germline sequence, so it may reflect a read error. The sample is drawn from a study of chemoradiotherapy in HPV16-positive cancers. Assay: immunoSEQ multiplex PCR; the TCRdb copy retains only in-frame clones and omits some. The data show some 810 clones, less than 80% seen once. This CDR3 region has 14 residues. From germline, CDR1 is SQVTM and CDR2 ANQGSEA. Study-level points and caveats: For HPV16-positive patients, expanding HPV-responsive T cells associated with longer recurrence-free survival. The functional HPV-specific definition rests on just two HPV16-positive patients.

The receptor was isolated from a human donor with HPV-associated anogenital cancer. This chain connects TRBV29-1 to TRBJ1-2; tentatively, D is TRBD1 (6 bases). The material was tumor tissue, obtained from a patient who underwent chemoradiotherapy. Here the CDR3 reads CSVEGGWDKSGYTF. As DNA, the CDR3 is TGCAGCGTCGAAGGGGGGTGGGATAAGTCGGGCTACACCTTC.